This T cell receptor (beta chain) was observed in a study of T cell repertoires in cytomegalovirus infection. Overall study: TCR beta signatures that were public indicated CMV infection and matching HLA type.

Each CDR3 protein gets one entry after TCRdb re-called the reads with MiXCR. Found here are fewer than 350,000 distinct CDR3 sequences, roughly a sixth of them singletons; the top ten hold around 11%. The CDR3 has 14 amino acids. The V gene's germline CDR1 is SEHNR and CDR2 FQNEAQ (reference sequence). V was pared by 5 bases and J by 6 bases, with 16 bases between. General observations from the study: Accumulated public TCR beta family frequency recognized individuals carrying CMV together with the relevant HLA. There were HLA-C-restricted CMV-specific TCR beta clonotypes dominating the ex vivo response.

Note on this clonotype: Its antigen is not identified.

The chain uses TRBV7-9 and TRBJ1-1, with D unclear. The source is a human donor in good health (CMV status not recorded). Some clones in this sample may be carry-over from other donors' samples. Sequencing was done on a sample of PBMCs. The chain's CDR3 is CASSRWGTDPEAFF. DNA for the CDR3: TGTGCCAGCAGCCGTTGGGGTACCGACCCTGAAGCTTTCTTT.